The 32 T cell receptor beta chains presented below share a single source sample, sequenced in a study of shared clonotypes between healthy human individuals. Generated by immunoSEQ multiplex PCR, the TCRdb table keeps only in-frame clones and is missing some. The data show 2 million to 2.5 million clones, 85% to 95% seen once. The sequencing input was naive CD4+ T cells from PBMCs. Subset here: CD45RA+ positively selected. These receptors were collected from a man between 18 and 35 years old in good health. Some clones in this sample may be carry-over from other donors' samples.

The V and J genes are TRBV6-4 and TRBJ2-3, with TRBD2 matching 10 bases. Unmatched junction bases numbered 8, after V lost 2 bases and J lost 6 bases. Germline V lookup: CDR1 MRHNA, CDR2 SNTAGT. The CDR3 is 16 amino acids. The DNA of the CDR3 is TGTGCCAGCAGTGACGGGGTAGCGGGAGGTTTCGATACGCAGTATTTT. Its protein product is CASSDGVAGGFDTQYF.

The rearrangement uses TRBV30 and TRBJ2-3; D is possibly TRBD2 (5 bases). Germline-derived CDR1 and CDR2 are GTSNPN and SVGIG (reference sequence). The CDR3 is 13 amino acids. V was cut by 2 bases and J by 5 bases, with 11 bases left in between. CDR3 DNA sequence: TGTGCCTGGAGTAACCTAGCTGGAGATACGCAGTATTTT. It codes for CAWSNLAGDTQYF.

V is TRBV6-1 and J is TRBJ2-5, with TRBD1 matching over 8 bases. Looked up from germline, CDR1 is MNHNS and CDR2 is SASEGT. After removal of 1 base from V and 5 bases from J, the junction contained 9 bases not matched to a gene. The CDR3 length is 16 residues. As DNA, the CDR3 is TGTGCCAGCAGTGAAGTTTGGAGACAGGGGAGGGAGACCCAGTACTTC. It translates to CASSEVWRQGRETQYF.

V is TRBV2 and J is TRBJ1-4; D is unresolved. The CDR3 runs to 12 residues. V lost 4 bases and J lost 9, with 9 bases in between. Germline V gene sequence: CDR1 SNHLY, CDR2 FYNNEI. CDR3 nucleotides: TGTGCCAGCAGTGGATCCGATCAAAAACTGTTTTTT. Encoded protein: CASSGSDQKLFF.

The gene calls are TRBV27 and TRBJ1-2, with D unclear. This CDR3 has 16 residues. CDR1 is MNHEY, CDR2 SMNVEV, per germline (reference sequence). The V end lost 1 base, the J end lost 6 bases, and 18 bases lay between the germline ends. CDR3 sequence reads: CASSLLAVGSPDGYTF. As DNA, the CDR3 is TGTGCCAGCAGTTTATTGGCCGTGGGGTCGCCAGATGGCTACACCTTC.

The V gene is TRBV27, the J gene TRBJ1-1, with D hard to call. The CDR3 consists of 12 residues. Germline assignment: CDR1 MNHEY and CDR2 SMNVEV (reference sequence). V lost 6 bases to trimming and J lost 10 bases, with 15 bases between them. CDR3 bases: TGTGCCAGCAGACCCCCGTCGCGCCCAGCTTTCTTT. The encoded protein is CASRPPSRPAFF.

V and J are TRBV9 and TRBJ1-5; 9 nucleotides agree with TRBD1. V gave up 7 bases and J gave up 5 bases; unmatched junction bases: 7. Germline V gene lookup returns CDR1 SGDLS and CDR2 YYNGEE. This CDR3 is built from 14 residues. The CDR3 loop reads CASGTGGRDQPQHF. The CDR3, as DNA: TGTGCCAGCGGAACAGGGGGCCGGGATCAGCCCCAGCATTTT.

The V gene is TRBV9, the J gene TRBJ1-2; weak D call: TRBD1 (5 bases). V was pared by 4 bases and J by 2 bases, with 12 bases between. Germline lookup yields CDR1 SGDLS and CDR2 YYNGEE. This CDR3 spans 14 amino acids. The CDR3 DNA reads as TGTGCCAGCAGCCCTCTGGCAGGGAACTATGGCTACACCTTC. As protein: CASSPLAGNYGYTF. The variable domain in full, with the rest retrieved from reference TRBV9 and TRBJ1-2, is DSGVTQTPKHLITATGQRVTLRCSPRSGDLSVYWYQQSLDQGLQFLIQYYNGEERAKGNILERFSAQQFPDLHSELNLSSLELGDSALYFCASSPLAGNYGYTFGSGTRLTVV.

The rearrangement uses TRBV28 and TRBJ2-1; 13 bases agree with TRBD2. The germline gives CDR1 MDHEN, CDR2 SYDVKM. This CDR3 comprises 13 residues. The CDR3 loop is CIAGTSGINEQFF. CDR3 bases: TGTATCGCCGGGACTAGCGGGATTAATGAGCAGTTCTTC.

The chain uses TRBV7-9 and TRBJ1-5, with D possibly matching TRBD1 (5 bases). The V end was cut by 5 bases, the J end by 7 bases, with 15 bases between. The CDR3 consists of 14 residues. Germline CDR1 SEHNR, CDR2 FQNEAQ (reference sequence). CDR3 sequence reads: CASSPGPLVQPQHF. CDR3 bases: TGTGCCAGCAGCCCGGGGCCCCTCGTCCAGCCCCAGCATTTT.

The chain joins TRBV19 to TRBJ1-5, with D possibly matching TRBD1 (5 bases). V shed 1 base and J shed 3 bases, with 10 bases lying between them. The CDR3 has 15 residues. CDR1 and CDR2 from the germline V gene are LNHDA and SQIVND (reference sequence). CDR3 bases: TGTGCCAGTAGTATAGTTTGGGGCCTCAATCAGCCCCAGCATTTT. Its protein is CASSIVWGLNQPQHF.

V and J are TRBV28 and TRBJ2-7; TRBD2 agrees at 7 bases. Germline V gene lookup returns CDR1 MDHEN and CDR2 SYDVKM. The J segment lost 4 bases and the V segment lost 4 bases, leaving 13 bases of the junction unmatched. The CDR3 sequence is 16 residues long. The CDR3, as DNA: TGTGCCAGCAGTTACCTCGGTCGGGAGGTAGAGTACGAGCAGTACTTC. Protein: CASSYLGREVEYEQYF.

Concerning this clone itself: Other DNA sequences from this sample encode an identical CDR3 as well. This sequence joins TRBV5-1 and TRBJ2-1; no firm D call. Trimming removed 0 bases at V and 4 bases at J, with 14 bases between. Per the germline V gene, CDR1 is SGHRS and CDR2 is YFSETQ. The CDR3 extends over 16 amino acids. DNA for the CDR3: TGCGCCAGCAGCTTGGAAGGCTCCCGCTCATACAATGAGCAGTTCTTC. Encoded protein: CASSLEGSRSYNEQFF.

The V and J genes are TRBV29-1 and TRBJ2-2, with D unclear. The CDR3 contains 13 residues. Trimming took off 4 bases at V and 4 bases at J, with 10 bases between the two ends. Looked up from germline, CDR1 is SQVTM and CDR2 is ANQGSEA. CDR3 in DNA: TGCAGCGTTGTTCGGCTGCTCACCGGGGAGCTGTTTTTT. It encodes CSVVRLLTGELFF.

The V and J genes are TRBV5-5 and TRBJ2-7; no clear D gene. V lost 0 bases and J 0 bases, leaving 13 bases between the germline ends. This CDR3 is built from 16 residues. Germline CDR1 and CDR2: SGHKS and YYEKEE (reference sequence). The CDR3 protein is CASSLGVGPLSYEQYF. For the CDR3, the DNA is TGTGCCAGCAGCTTGGGAGTAGGACCTCTCTCCTACGAGCAGTACTTC.

The gene calls are TRBV9 and TRBJ1-2; no firm D call. CDR1 is SGDLS and CDR2 is YYNGEE in the germline V gene. V lost 0 bases, J lost 4 bases, and 10 bases lay in between. This CDR3 contains 14 residues. In DNA form, the CDR3 reads TGTGCCAGCAGCGTAGCGAGTATAGGCTATGGCTACACCTTC. It codes for CASSVASIGYGYTF.

This rearrangement joins TRBV13 to TRBJ2-2; TRBD1 aligns across 7 bases. Looked up from germline, CDR1 is PRHDT and CDR2 is FYEKMQ (reference sequence). Trimming took 5 bases from V and 4 from J; bases not matched to a gene: 7. This CDR3 is built from 15 residues. In DNA form, the CDR3 reads TGTGCCAGCAGCGAAATCGGGACAGCCACCGGGGAGCTGTTTTTT. Its translation: CASSEIGTATGELFF.

The rearrangement joins TRBV5-1 to TRBJ2-5; possibly TRBD1 or TRBD2 for D (6 bases each). The CDR3 is 15 amino acids. CDR1 and CDR2 from the germline V gene are SGHRS and YFSETQ. The ends were cut back, 2 bases at V and 2 bases at J, with 13 bases in the middle. The CDR3 region has the DNA TGCGCCAGCAGCTTACGTAGAGGGGGGCAAGAGACCCAGTACTTC. Translating gives CASSLRRGGQETQYF.

The CDR3 DNA reads TGTGCCAGCAGCTCATCCGCGCAGAACACTGAAGCTTTCTTT. Translating gives CASSSSAQNTEAFF. V gene TRBV7-2 combines with J gene TRBJ1-1; D unclear. This CDR3 has 14 amino acids. The V end was cut by 4 bases, the J end by 1 base, with 10 bases between. The germline V gene has CDR1 SGHTA and CDR2 FQGNSA.

The chain recombines TRBV9 with TRBJ2-1; D gene unclear. The CDR3 is 14 residues long. Per the germline V gene, CDR1 is SGDLS and CDR2 is YYNGEE. V was pared by 4 bases and J by 8 bases, with 16 bases between. The DNA of the CDR3 is TGTGCCAGCAGCAAAATTCAGCAGTCGGATGAGCAGTTCTTC. Residues: CASSKIQQSDEQFF.

V usage is TRBV6-6 and J usage is TRBJ2-7, with 7 positions matching TRBD1. There are 15 residues in the CDR3. Per germline, CDR1 MNHNY and CDR2 SVGAGI (reference sequence). Germline trimming cut 4 bases from V and 3 bases from J; bases unmatched to any gene: 9. CDR3 in amino acids: CASSSTGTAVYEQYF. DNA for the CDR3: TGTGCCAGCAGTTCCACCGGGACAGCCGTCTACGAGCAGTACTTC.

The chain links TRBV6-1 to TRBJ1-1; the D is unclear. Germline-derived CDR1 and CDR2 are MNHNS and SASEGT. V was shortened by 7 bases and J by 1 base, with 10 bases between the two germline ends. This CDR3 has 13 residues. The CDR3 loop reads CASTWAGNTEAFF. In DNA form, the CDR3 reads TGTGCCAGCACGTGGGCGGGGAACACTGAAGCTTTCTTT.

This clone was seen a single time. The chain joins TRBV6-5 to TRBJ2-2; weak D call: TRBD2 (6 bases). V was cut by 6 bases and J by 2 bases, with 13 bases left in between. The CDR3 has 15 residues. In germline, CDR1 is MNHEY, CDR2 SVGAGI. CDR3 in amino acids: CASRSPGLNTGELFF. CDR3 sequence (DNA): TGTGCCAGCAGGAGTCCGGGACTTAACACCGGGGAGCTGTTTTTT.

The rearrangement joins TRBV4-1 to TRBJ2-1; D remains ambiguous. The CDR3 runs 15 residues. Germline assignment: CDR1 MGHRA and CDR2 YSYEKL. V gave up 4 bases and J gave up 6 bases, with 16 bases separating them. CDR3 sequence: CASSLRVGFGNEQFF. Here the CDR3 DNA reads TGCGCCAGCAGCCTTAGGGTGGGATTTGGCAATGAGCAGTTCTTC.

The chain uses TRBV19 and TRBJ1-2; 8 bases map to TRBD1. Germline-derived CDR1 and CDR2 are LNHDA and SQIVND (reference sequence). The CDR3 extends over 15 amino acids. V lost 7 bases, J lost 4 bases, and 11 bases stayed unmatched. The CDR3 DNA is TGTGCCAGTAACCCGGTGGCAGGGGGCACCTATGGCTACACCTTC. Translation: CASNPVAGGTYGYTF.

The chain couples TRBV29-1 to TRBJ2-7; 10 bases are a match to TRBD2. With V trimmed by 5 bases and J by 6 bases, 7 bases remained unmatched. Germline V gene sequence: CDR1 SQVTM, CDR2 ANQGSEA. CDR3 length: 13 residues. Here the CDR3 DNA reads TGCAGCGTTCTACTAGCGGGAACCTCCGAGCAGTACTTC. This translates into CSVLLAGTSEQYF.

CDR3 nucleotides: TGTGCCAGCAGTTTAAGGGGGCGGCTAACTTACGAGCAGTACTTC. This sequence encodes CASSLRGRLTYEQYF. The chain carries TRBV28 and TRBJ2-7; 7 nucleotides align to TRBD1. CDR3 length: 15 amino acids. V gave up 2 bases and J gave up 4 bases; unmatched junction bases: 8. Per germline, CDR1 MDHEN and CDR2 SYDVKM.

The rearrangement joins TRBV5-1 to TRBJ1-1; 9 bases align to TRBD1. V shed 4 bases and J 1 base; nucleotides not matched to a gene: 5. CDR1 and CDR2 (germline): SGHRS, YFSETQ. The CDR3 runs 15 residues. As DNA, the CDR3 is TGCGCCAGCAGCACGTACAGGGGGCGGAACACTGAAGCTTTCTTT. This codes for CASSTYRGRNTEAFF.

The chain links TRBV5-1 to TRBJ1-1; possible D gene TRBD1, 6 bases. The germline V gene encodes CDR1 SGHRS and CDR2 YFSETQ. The CDR3 has 18 amino acids. V lost 4 bases to trimming and J lost 0 bases, with 22 bases between them. DNA for the CDR3: TGCGCCAGCAGCCCCAAGTCGGGCGACGGGGGCATGAACACTGAAGCTTTCTTT. Residues: CASSPKSGDGGMNTEAFF. Full variable domain (remainder filled in from reference TRBV5-1 and TRBJ1-1): KAGVTQTPRYLIKTRGQQVTLSCSPISGHRSVSWYQQTPGQGLQFLFEYFSETQRNKGNFPGRFSGRQFSNSRSEMNVSTLELGDSALYLCASSPKSGDGGMNTEAFFGQGTRLTVV.

CDR3 amino acids: CASSPSGTPYEQYF. The CDR3 DNA reads as TGTGCCAGCAGCCCCTCGGGCACCCCCTACGAGCAGTACTTC. The genes are TRBV11-3 and TRBJ2-7; D unresolved. The CDR3 spans 14 residues. The germline V gene has CDR1 SGHNT and CDR2 YENEEA. V was shortened by 5 bases and J by 2 bases, with 13 bases between the two germline ends. The full variable domain, rest sourced from reference TRBV11-3 and TRBJ2-7, is EAGVVQSPRYKIIEKKQPVAFWCNPISGHNTLYWYLQNLGQGPELLIRYENEEAVDDSQLPKDRFSAERLKGVDSTLKIQPAELGDSAVYLCASSPSGTPYEQYFGPGTRLTVT.

J is TRBJ1-2 and V is TRBV5-4; 9 nucleotides agree with TRBD1. Germline CDR1 and CDR2: SGHNT and YYREEE (reference sequence). The CDR3 covers 15 residues. With V trimmed by 4 bases and J by 8 bases, 12 bases remained unmatched. CDR3 in DNA: TGTGCCAGCAGCGAGACCCAGACAGGGGGATTCGGCTACACCTTC. Its translation: CASSETQTGGFGYTF.

The sample holds a few counts of this clone. V usage is TRBV11-2 and J usage is TRBJ1-5, with a tentative D call TRBD1 (5 bases). V lost 4 bases and J 7 bases, leaving 11 bases between the germline ends. The CDR3 covers 13 residues. Germline V gene sequence: CDR1 SGHAT, CDR2 FQNNGV. CDR3 sequence (DNA): TGTGCCAGCAGCTATTCTTGGGGGCAGCCCCAGCATTTT. This sequence encodes CASSYSWGQPQHF.